This paragraph covers one T cell receptor beta chain sequence. Antigen: not known. The PCR contained 60 Vbeta and 13 Jbeta primers. Assay: immunoSEQ multiplex PCR; the TCRdb copy retains only in-frame clones and omits some. Of 99,000 or so clones detected, about 80% appear once; the ten largest clones hold around 3.6%. The data stem from a study of cytomegalovirus exposure and HLA in healthy donors. General study findings and limits: Reportedly, cytomegalovirus status was diagnosed with high sensitivity and specificity.

Source material: PBMCs. The clonotype originates from a female donor in good health and CMV-seropositive.

CDR3 residues: CASSWGANEKLFF. CDR3 sequence (DNA): TGTGCCAGCAGCTGGGGAGCTAATGAAAAACTGTTTTTT. The V call is TRBV5-6, the J call TRBJ1-4; D remains ambiguous. CDR1 SGHDT and CDR2 YYEEEE come from the germline V gene. The V gene lost 3 bases and the J gene lost 3 bases, with 6 bases spanning the gap. CDR3 length equals 13 residues. Full variable domain (missing parts from reference TRBV5-6 and TRBJ1-4): DAGVTQSPTHLIKTRGQQVTLRCSPKSGHDTVSWYQQALGQGPQFIFQYYEEEERQRGNFPDRFSGHQFPNYSSELNVNALLLGDSALYLCASSWGANEKLFFGSGTQLSVL.